These 11 T cell receptor beta chains share one sample of origin, sequenced in a study of radiation and T cells in renal cell carcinoma. Assay: immunoSEQ multiplex PCR; the TCRdb copy retains only in-frame clones and omits some. Found here are around 100,000 clones, 80% to 90% of them singletons; the top ten hold approximately 7.7%. The time point: blood 4 weeks post-SBRT, at nephrectomy. Treatment denoted: 15 Gy SBRT to primary tumor, nephrectomy 4 weeks later. The sample here was blood, taken from a patient whose treatment included radiotherapy and nephrectomy. Receptors originate from a man aged 55-75 years with renal cell carcinoma.

The J gene is TRBJ2-3, the V gene TRBV5-1, with D possibly being TRBD1 (5 bases). Trimming took off 5 bases at V and 3 bases at J, with 16 bases between the two ends. From germline, CDR1 is SGHRS and CDR2 YFSETQ. The CDR3 consists of 15 residues. The DNA of the CDR3 is TGCGCCAGCAGTCTTGGAAACAGGATAACAGATACGCAGTATTTT. Translated, it gives CASSLGNRITDTQYF. The variable domain in full, with the rest retrieved from reference TRBV5-1 and TRBJ2-3, is KAGVTQTPRYLIKTRGQQVTLSCSPISGHRSVSWYQQTPGQGLQFLFEYFSETQRNKGNFPGRFSGRQFSNSRSEMNVSTLELGDSALYLCASSLGNRITDTQYFGPGTRLTVL.

This clone was seen just once. V is TRBV10-3 and J is TRBJ2-3; D call uncertain. This CDR3 contains 14 residues. Between the trimmed V and J ends, which lost 0 bases and 0 bases, there was a span of 4 bases. The germline V gene has CDR1 ENHRY and CDR2 SYGVKD. The CDR3 sequence: CAISESGSTDTQYF. The CDR3 DNA sequence: TGTGCCATCAGTGAGTCCGGGAGCACAGATACGCAGTATTTT.

The table lists this clone with a few counts. The chain joins TRBV15 to TRBJ1-3; unclear D gene. The CDR3 contains 15 residues. Germline values: CDR1 LNHNV, CDR2 YYDKDF (reference sequence). V was clipped by 0 bases and J by 4 bases, with 10 bases between them. CDR3 region: CATSRDGAVGNTIYF. The CDR3 DNA reads TGTGCCACCAGCAGAGATGGAGCAGTCGGAAACACCATATATTTT.

This chain connects TRBV7-8 to TRBJ2-1; perhaps TRBD2 as D (6 bases). CDR3 length: 17 amino acids. Germline V gene lookup returns CDR1 SGHVS and CDR2 FQNEAQ. With 4 bases removed from V and 4 bases from J, the gap between germline ends came to 20 bases. The CDR3 region is CASSSRRDLLGYNEQFF. The DNA for the CDR3 is TGTGCCAGCAGCTCCAGACGGGACTTACTAGGATACAATGAGCAGTTCTTC.

This clone showed up just once. This chain joins TRBV28 and TRBJ2-6; D gene unclear. Looked up from germline, CDR1 is MDHEN and CDR2 is SYDVKM. V lost 6 bases, J lost 4 bases, and 1 base lay in between. This CDR3 spans 11 amino acids. This CDR3 is CASRGANVLTF. CDR3 sequence (DNA): TGTGCCAGCAGGGGGGCCAACGTCCTGACTTTC. Variable domain in full (rest from reference TRBV28 and TRBJ2-6): DVKVTQSSRYLVKRTGEKVFLECVQDMDHENMFWYRQDPGLGLRLIYFSYDVKMKEKGDIPEGYSVSREKKERFSLILESASTNQTSMYLCASRGANVLTFGAGSRLTVL.

The gene calls are TRBV4-2 and TRBJ2-7, with TRBD1 matching 8 bases. The CDR3 is 15 residues long. Germline loops: CDR1 LGHNA, CDR2 YNFKEQ. The V and J ends lost 1 base and 3 bases, in that order; junction bases with no gene match: 5. The CDR3 DNA reads TGTGCCAGCAGCCAAGCCCGTGGACAGGGCTACGAGCAGTACTTC. This gives the protein CASSQARGQGYEQYF.

J is TRBJ2-1 and V is TRBV6-5; 11 nucleotides agree with TRBD2. V shed 7 bases, J shed 8 bases, and the junction held 10 bases outside the gene matches. The CDR3 is 15 amino acids. The germline CDR1 and CDR2 sequences are MNHEY and SVGAGI. CDR3 sequence (DNA): TGTGCCAGCACCGGCGGCACTAGCGGGAGTTATGAGCAGTTCTTC. The encoded protein is CASTGGTSGSYEQFF.

The chain combines TRBV28 with TRBJ1-1; D uncertain. CDR1 and CDR2 (germline): MDHEN, SYDVKM. The CDR3 has 12 amino acids. The V end lost 6 bases, the J end lost 1 base, and 6 bases lay between the germline ends. DNA for the CDR3: TGTGCCAGCAGCACTACGAACACTGAAGCTTTCTTT. Protein: CASSTTNTEAFF.

The chain recombines TRBV14 with TRBJ2-7, with no clear D. From germline, CDR1 is SGHDN and CDR2 FVKESK. Trimming cost V 0 bases and J 1 base, with 19 bases left between them. The CDR3 contains 18 residues. CDR3 loop: CASSQEGLGQAGSYEQYF. The CDR3 nucleotides read TGTGCCAGCAGCCAAGAGGGTCTAGGGCAGGCTGGGTCCTACGAGCAGTACTTC. Full variable domain (missing parts from reference TRBV14 and TRBJ2-7): EAGVTQFPSHSVIEKGQTVTLRCDPISGHDNLYWYRRVMGKEIKFLLHFVKESKQDESGMPNNRFLAERTGGTYSTLKVQPAELEDSGVYFCASSQEGLGQAGSYEQYFGPGTRLTVT.

The chain carries TRBV5-1 and TRBJ2-2; 10 bases agree with TRBD2. V was clipped by 4 bases and J by 1 base; unmatched bases: 13. The CDR3 is made up of 19 amino acids. Germline V gene lookup returns CDR1 SGHRS and CDR2 YFSETQ. The CDR3 nucleotides read TGCGCCAGCAGCCGACAACCTCAAAGGACTAGCGGGAACACCGGGGAGCTGTTTTTT. Its translation: CASSRQPQRTSGNTGELFF. Filled out from reference TRBV5-1 and TRBJ2-2, the complete variable domain reads KAGVTQTPRYLIKTRGQQVTLSCSPISGHRSVSWYQQTPGQGLQFLFEYFSETQRNKGNFPGRFSGRQFSNSRSEMNVSTLELGDSALYLCASSRQPQRTSGNTGELFFGEGSRLTVL.

CDR3 sequence: CASGLAGLWAQYF. CDR3 sequence (DNA): TGTGCCTCAGGACTAGCGGGGCTTTGGGCGCAGTATTTT. V gene TRBV30 combines with J gene TRBJ2-3; the match to TRBD2 covers 12 bases. Germline CDR1 is GTSNPN and CDR2 is SVGIG (reference sequence). The CDR3 runs to 13 residues. Unmatched junction bases numbered 9, after V lost 7 bases and J lost 10 bases.